This T cell receptor (beta chain) was recovered during a study of T cell responses to AZD1222 COVID-19 vaccine. Comment on this clone: Antigen: not known.

General observations from the study: Females outnumbered males among donors, who were mostly white British; clonal diversity was possibly underestimated. Reports indicate that nearly half of spike-specific TCRs are directed at unmutated variant regions. Among those given AZD1222, only five or six were seropositive at baseline. Two doses of AZD1222 preceded a rise in Spike-specific TCR breadth and depth.

The method was immunoSEQ multiplex PCR; TCRdb's version includes in-frame clones alone and lacks a portion of them. The data contain fewer than 150,000 clones, about 90% of them singletons. Sequencing was performed on peripheral blood, taken 28 days after the second AZD1222 dose. The TCR sequence derives from an adult who received the AZD1222 COVID-19 vaccine.

The CDR3 reads CAIKASSYEQYF. CDR3 DNA: TGTGCCATCAAGGCTAGCTCCTACGAGCAGTACTTC. V usage is TRBV10-3 and J usage is TRBJ2-7; the D is unclear. Looked up from germline, CDR1 is ENHRY and CDR2 is SYGVKD. This CDR3 is built from 12 residues. V shed 7 bases and J shed 0 bases, with 7 bases lying between them.